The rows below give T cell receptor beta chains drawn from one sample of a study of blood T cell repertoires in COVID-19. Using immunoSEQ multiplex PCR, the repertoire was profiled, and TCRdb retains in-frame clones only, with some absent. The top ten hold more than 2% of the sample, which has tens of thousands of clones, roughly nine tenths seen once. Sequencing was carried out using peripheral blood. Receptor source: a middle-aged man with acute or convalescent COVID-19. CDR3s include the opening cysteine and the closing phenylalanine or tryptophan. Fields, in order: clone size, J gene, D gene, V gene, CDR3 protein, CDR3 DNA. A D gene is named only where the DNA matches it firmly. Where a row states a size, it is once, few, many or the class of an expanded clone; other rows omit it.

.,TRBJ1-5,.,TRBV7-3,CASSLEGLDLSNSNQPQHF,TGTGCCAGCAGCTTAGAGGGACTCGATTTGTCCAATAGCAATCAGCCCCAGCATTTT
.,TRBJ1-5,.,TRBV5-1,CASSLGAGYEGQPQHF,TGCGCCAGCAGCTTGGGGGCTGGATACGAGGGTCAGCCCCAGCATTTT
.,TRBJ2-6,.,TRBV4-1,CASSPRAGLLSGANVLTF,TGCGCCAGCAGCCCGCGAGCAGGTCTCCTCTCTGGGGCCAACGTCCTGACTTTC
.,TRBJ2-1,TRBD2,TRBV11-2,CASSPIAGDYNEQFF,TGTGCCAGCAGCCCTATAGCGGGGGACTACAATGAGCAGTTCTTC
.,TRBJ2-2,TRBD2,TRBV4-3,CASSQERVSGGYGELFF,TGCGCCAGCAGCCAAGAGAGGGTTAGCGGGGGATATGGGGAGCTGTTTTTT
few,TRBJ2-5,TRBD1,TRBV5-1,CASSFQGDETQYF,TGCGCCAGCAGCTTCCAGGGGGACGAGACCCAGTACTTC
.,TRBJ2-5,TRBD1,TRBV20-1,CSACGQGVAGLEETQYF,TGCAGTGCTTGTGGACAGGGGGTAGCGGGACTCGAAGAGACCCAGTACTTC
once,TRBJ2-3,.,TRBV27,CASSILSGRDTQYF,TGTGCCAGCAGTATACTAAGCGGCAGAGATACGCAGTATTTT
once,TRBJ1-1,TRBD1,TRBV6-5,CATTTGGRWTEAFF,TGTGCCACTACAACAGGGGGCCGGTGGACTGAAGCTTTCTTT
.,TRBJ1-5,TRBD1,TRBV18,CASSPDRGQPQHF,TGTGCCAGCTCACCCGACAGGGGTCAGCCCCAGCATTTT
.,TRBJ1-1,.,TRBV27,CASSLFPGERGDTEAFF,TGTGCCAGCAGTTTATTTCCAGGGGAGAGAGGGGACACTGAAGCTTTCTTT
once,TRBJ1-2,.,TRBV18,CASSPQTAPKGTNYGYTF,TGTGCCAGCTCACCACAGACAGCCCCAAAGGGAACAAACTATGGCTACACCTTC
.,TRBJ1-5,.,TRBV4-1,CASSQGWRGGYQPQHF,TGCGCCAGCAGCCAAGGGTGGAGGGGAGGGTATCAGCCCCAGCATTTT
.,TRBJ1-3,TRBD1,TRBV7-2,CASSLGTGRTGNTIYF,TGTGCCAGCAGCTTAGGGACAGGGAGGACTGGAAACACCATATATTTT
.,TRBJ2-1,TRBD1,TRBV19,CASSRPGQGGRDEQFF,TGTGCCAGTAGTCGACCGGGACAGGGGGGTAGGGATGAGCAGTTCTTC
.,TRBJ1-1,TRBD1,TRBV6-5,CASSSTRDRGTEAFF,TGTGCCAGCAGTTCTACCCGCGACAGGGGCACTGAAGCTTTCTTT
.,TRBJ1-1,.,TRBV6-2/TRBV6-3,CASSYSREAFF,TGTGCCAGCAGTTACTCCCGTGAAGCTTTCTTT
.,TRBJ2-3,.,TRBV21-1,CASSKVLLGEGGHPTQYF,TGTGCCAGCAGCAAAGTCTTATTGGGTGAGGGTGGCCACCCTACGCAGTATTTT
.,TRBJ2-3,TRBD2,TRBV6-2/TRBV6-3,CASSHTDPTSGSPMDTQYF,TGTGCCAGCAGCCACACCGATCCCACTAGCGGGAGTCCAATGGATACGCAGTATTTT
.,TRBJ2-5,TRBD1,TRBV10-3,CAIKGQGASQTQYF,TGTGCCATCAAAGGACAGGGGGCATCTCAGACCCAGTACTTC
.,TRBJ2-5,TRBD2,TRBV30,CAWSGIKTSAQETQYF,TGTGCCTGGAGCGGAATTAAGACTAGCGCTCAAGAGACCCAGTACTTC
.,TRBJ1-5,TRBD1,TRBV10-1,CASSYPGQGRNQPQHF,TGCGCCAGCAGTTATCCGGGACAGGGGCGAAATCAGCCCCAGCATTTT
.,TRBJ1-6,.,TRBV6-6,CASSYIGSSPLHF,TGTGCCAGCAGTTACATAGGGAGTTCACCCCTCCACTTT
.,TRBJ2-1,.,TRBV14,CASSRHLSSYNEQFF,TGTGCCAGCAGCCGACACCTGAGCTCCTACAATGAGCAGTTCTTC
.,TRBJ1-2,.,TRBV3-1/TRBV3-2,CASSPQRGVYGYTF,TGTGCCAGCAGCCCGCAGCGGGGCGTCTATGGCTACACCTTC
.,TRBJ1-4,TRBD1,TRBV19,CASSLGQGREKLFF,TGTGCCAGTAGTCTGGGACAGGGGAGAGAAAAACTGTTTTTT
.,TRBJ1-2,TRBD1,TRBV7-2,CASSLGQADYGYTF,TGTGCCAGCAGCCTGGGACAGGCCGACTATGGCTACACCTTC
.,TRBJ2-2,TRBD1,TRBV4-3,CASSQSSETGGNTGELFF,TGCGCCAGCAGCCAATCCTCGGAGACAGGGGGGAACACCGGGGAGCTGTTTTTT
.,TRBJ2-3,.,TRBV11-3,CASSGGGSTDTQYF,TGTGCCAGCAGCGGAGGAGGTTCAACAGATACGCAGTATTTT
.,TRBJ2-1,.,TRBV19,CASSIYSGNEQFF,TGTGCCAGTAGTATTTATTCCGGCAATGAGCAGTTCTTC
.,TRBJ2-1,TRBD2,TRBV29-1,CSARTSGGHNEQFF,TGCAGCGCCAGGACTAGCGGAGGACACAATGAGCAGTTCTTC
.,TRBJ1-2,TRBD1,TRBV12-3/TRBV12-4,CASSWTGRDGYTF,TGTGCCAGCAGTTGGACAGGGAGGGATGGCTACACCTTC
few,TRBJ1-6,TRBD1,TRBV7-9,CASSLVTGDNSPLHF,TGTGCCAGCAGCTTAGTAACAGGGGACAATTCACCCCTCCACTTT
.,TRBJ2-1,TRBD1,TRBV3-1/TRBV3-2,CASSQGPRDRAMVNEQFF,TGTGCCAGCAGCCAAGGCCCCAGGGACAGGGCAATGGTCAATGAGCAGTTCTTC
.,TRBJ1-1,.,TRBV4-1,CASSPRVSGALGSEAFF,TGCGCCAGCAGCCCAAGAGTGTCAGGGGCCCTCGGGTCTGAAGCTTTCTTT
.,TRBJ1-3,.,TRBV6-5,CASSLPGSGNTIYF,TGTGCCAGCAGCCTCCCCGGCTCTGGAAACACCATATATTTT